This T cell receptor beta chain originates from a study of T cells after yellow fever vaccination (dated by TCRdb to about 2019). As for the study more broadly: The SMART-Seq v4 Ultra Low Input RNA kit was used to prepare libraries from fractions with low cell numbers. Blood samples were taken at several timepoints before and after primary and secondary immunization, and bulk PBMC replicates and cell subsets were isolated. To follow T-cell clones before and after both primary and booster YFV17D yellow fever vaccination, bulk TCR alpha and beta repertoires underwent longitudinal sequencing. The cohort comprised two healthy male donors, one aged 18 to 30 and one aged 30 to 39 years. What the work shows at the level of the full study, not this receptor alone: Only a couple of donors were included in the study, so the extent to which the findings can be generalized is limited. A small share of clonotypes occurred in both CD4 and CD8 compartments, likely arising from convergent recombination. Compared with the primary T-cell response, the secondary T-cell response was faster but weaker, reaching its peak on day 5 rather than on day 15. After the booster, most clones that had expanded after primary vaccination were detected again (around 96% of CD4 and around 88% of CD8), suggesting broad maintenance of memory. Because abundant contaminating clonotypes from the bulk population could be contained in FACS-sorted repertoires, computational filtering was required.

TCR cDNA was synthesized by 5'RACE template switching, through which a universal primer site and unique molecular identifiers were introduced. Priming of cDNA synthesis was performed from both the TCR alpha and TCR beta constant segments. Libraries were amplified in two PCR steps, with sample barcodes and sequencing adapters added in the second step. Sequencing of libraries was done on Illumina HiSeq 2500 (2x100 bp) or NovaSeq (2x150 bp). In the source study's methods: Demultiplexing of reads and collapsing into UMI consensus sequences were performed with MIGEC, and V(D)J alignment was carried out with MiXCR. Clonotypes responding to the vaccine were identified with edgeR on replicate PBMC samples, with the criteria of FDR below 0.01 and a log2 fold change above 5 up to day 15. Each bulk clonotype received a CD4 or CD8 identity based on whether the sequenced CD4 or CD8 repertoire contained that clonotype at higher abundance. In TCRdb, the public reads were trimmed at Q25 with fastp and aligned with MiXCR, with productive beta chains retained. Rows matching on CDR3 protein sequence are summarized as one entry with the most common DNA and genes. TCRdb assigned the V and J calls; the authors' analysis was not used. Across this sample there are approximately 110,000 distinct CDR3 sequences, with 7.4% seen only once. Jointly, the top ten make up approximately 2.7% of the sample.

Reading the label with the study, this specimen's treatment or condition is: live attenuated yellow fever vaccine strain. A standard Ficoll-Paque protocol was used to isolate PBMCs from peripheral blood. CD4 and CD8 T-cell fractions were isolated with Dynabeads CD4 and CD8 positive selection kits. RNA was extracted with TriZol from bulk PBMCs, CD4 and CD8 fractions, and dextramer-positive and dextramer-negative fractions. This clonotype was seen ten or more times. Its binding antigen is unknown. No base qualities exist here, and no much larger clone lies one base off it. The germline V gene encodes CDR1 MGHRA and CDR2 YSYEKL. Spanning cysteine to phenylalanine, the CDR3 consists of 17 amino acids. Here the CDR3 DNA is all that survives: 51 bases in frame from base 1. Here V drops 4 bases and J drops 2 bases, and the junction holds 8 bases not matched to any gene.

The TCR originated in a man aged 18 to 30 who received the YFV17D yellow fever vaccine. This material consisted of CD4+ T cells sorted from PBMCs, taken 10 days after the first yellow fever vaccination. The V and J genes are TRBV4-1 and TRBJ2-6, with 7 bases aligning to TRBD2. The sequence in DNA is TGCGCCAGCAGCCGGGCGGGGGTAATCACTGGGGCCAACGTCCTGACTTTC. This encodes CASSRAGVITGANVLTF.